This entry lists 11 T cell receptor beta chains sequenced from one sample in a study of CD4+ T cells in melanoma. Data came from immunoSEQ multiplex PCR; TCRdb stores just in-frame clones and leaves some out. The sample lists approximately 5,100 clones, about 61% occurring once. The sample taken for sequencing was cells from a culture (not recorded whether cultured in vitro). All receptors come from a human donor with melanoma.

This clone was seen a few times. The chain links TRBV6-6 to TRBJ1-6; TRBD1 aligns across 10 bases. V trimming: 6 bases; J trimming: 8 bases; junction bases outside the gene matches: 7. The germline gives CDR1 MNHNY, CDR2 SVGAGI (reference sequence). The CDR3 length is 15 residues. The CDR3 loop reads CASSYGTGAHSPLHF. The CDR3 DNA reads as TGTGCCAGCAGCTACGGGACAGGGGCTCATTCACCCCTCCACTTT.

The gene calls are TRBV7-6 and TRBJ2-3, with 10 bases lining up with TRBD2. The junction had 2 bases not matched to a gene; V was cut back by 1 base and J by 4 bases. Germline assignment: CDR1 SGHVS and CDR2 FNYEAQ. The CDR3 loop spans 15 amino acids. In nucleotides, the CDR3 is TGTGCCAGCAGCTTAGAGCGGGGGGGCCCAGATACGCAGTATTTT. Translation: CASSLERGGPDTQYF.

The table lists this clone with a count of one. The rearrangement uses TRBV4-3 and TRBJ2-1, with D possibly TRBD2 on 6 matching bases. The CDR3 loop spans 15 amino acids. CDR1 is LGHNA and CDR2 is YSLEER in the germline V gene. Trimming removed 1 base at V and 3 bases at J, with 10 bases between. The CDR3 region is CASSQAAGNYNEQFF. The CDR3 nucleotides read TGCGCCAGCAGCCAAGCGGCGGGGAACTACAATGAGCAGTTCTTC.

This rearrangement joins TRBV6-2 or TRBV6-3 to TRBJ2-7; tentative D call: TRBD1 (5 bases). V was pared by 5 bases and J by 1 base, with 15 bases between. This CDR3 contains 15 residues. Germline V gene lookup returns CDR1 MNHEY and CDR2 SVGEGT. The CDR3 protein is CASSPQGKGSYEQYF. The CDR3 region has the DNA TGTGCCAGCAGTCCCCAGGGAAAGGGGTCCTACGAGCAGTACTTC.

V gene TRBV6-2 or TRBV6-3 combines with J gene TRBJ2-7; the match to TRBD1 covers 9 bases. Germline V gene lookup returns CDR1 MNHEY and CDR2 SVGEGT. With 2 bases clipped from V and 0 bases from J, the junction kept 17 bases outside the gene matches. This CDR3 is 20 amino acids long. CDR3 sequence: CASSYPSPGQGAVSSYEQYF. In DNA, the CDR3 is TGTGCCAGCAGTTACCCGAGCCCGGGACAGGGCGCTGTAAGCTCCTACGAGCAGTACTTC.

The genes are TRBV13 and TRBJ1-1; D is possibly TRBD1 (5 bases). Germline V lookup: CDR1 PRHDT, CDR2 FYEKMQ (reference sequence). This CDR3 region has 13 residues. The V and J ends lost 5 bases and 8 bases respectively, with 15 bases between them. The CDR3 coding sequence is TGTGCCAGCAGCCCATCAGCCGGGACGGAAGCTTTCTTT. Amino acids: CASSPSAGTEAFF.

This chain joins TRBV28 and TRBJ2-1; TRBD1 aligns across 9 bases. Germline CDR1 reads MDHEN; CDR2 reads SYDVKM. The CDR3 loop spans 14 amino acids. V lost 6 bases to trimming and J lost 12 bases; unmatched junction nucleotides: 12. CDR3 nucleotides: TGTGCCAGCAGCCTACCCCAGGACAGGGGAGGGCAGTTCTTC. The encoded protein is CASSLPQDRGGQFF.

The chain combines TRBV5-1 with TRBJ2-3; D ambiguous. Germline loops: CDR1 SGHRS, CDR2 YFSETQ. Trimming took 0 bases from V and 1 from J, leaving 3 bases between them. This CDR3 region has 13 residues. CDR3 loop: CASSLVGTDTQYF. CDR3 nucleotides: TGCGCCAGCAGCTTGGTAGGCACAGATACGCAGTATTTT.

The gene calls are TRBV7-6 and TRBJ1-5; D not resolved. The length of the CDR3 is 15 residues. Looked up from germline, CDR1 is SGHVS and CDR2 is FNYEAQ. V was shortened by 1 base and J by 0 bases, with 7 bases between the two germline ends. CDR3 nucleotides: TGTGCCAGCAGCTTAGGGCCAGTTAGCAATCAGCCCCAGCATTTT. Translation: CASSLGPVSNQPQHF.

The CDR3 loop reads CASSSPGYYGYTF. The CDR3 nucleotides read TGTGCCAGCAGTTCGCCTGGGTACTATGGCTACACCTTC. V usage is TRBV27 and J usage is TRBJ1-2, with no clear D. The ends were cut back, 4 bases at V and 3 bases at J, with 9 bases in the middle. This CDR3 has 13 residues. In germline, CDR1 is MNHEY, CDR2 SMNVEV (reference sequence).

This clone has a handful of counts. This chain connects TRBV19 to TRBJ1-2; tentatively, D is TRBD1 (6 bases). The CDR3 runs 14 residues. CDR1 and CDR2 (germline): LNHDA, SQIVND (reference sequence). The ends were cut back, 3 bases at V and 4 bases at J, with 12 bases in the middle. CDR3 sequence reads: CASSIMGASYGYTF. CDR3 DNA: TGTGCCAGTAGTATCATGGGGGCTTCCTATGGCTACACCTTC. Looking up the rest from reference TRBV19 and TRBJ1-2 gives the full variable domain: DGGITQSPKYLFRKEGQNVTLSCEQNLNHDAMYWYRQDPGQGLRLIYYSQIVNDFQKGDIAEGYSVSREKKESFPLTVTSAQKNPTAFYLCASSIMGASYGYTFGSGTRLTVV.